This entry is about one T cell receptor beta chain. The CDR3 totals 13 residues. V lost 5 bases to trimming and J lost 5 bases, with 12 bases between them. CDR1 is LGHNA and CDR2 is YSLEER in the germline V gene. Using immunoSEQ multiplex PCR, the repertoire was profiled, and TCRdb retains in-frame clones only, with some absent. The sample lists 80,000 or so clones, about 83% occurring once. This sample stems from a study of identifying expanded T cells in peripheral blood. Sequencing was carried out using blood. This TCR was sampled from a person between 18 and 75 years old in good health. The gene calls are TRBV4-3 and TRBJ1-1; maybe TRBD1 (5 bases). CDR3 loop: CASSGTTGTEAFF. CDR3 DNA: TGCGCCAGCAGCGGGACGACGGGGACTGAAGCTTTCTTT.